The 10 T cell receptor beta chains presented below share a single source sample, sequenced in a study of CXCR3-negative and CXCR3-positive naive CD8 T cells. Preparation of TRB cDNA libraries relied on 5' RACE carrying UMI labels. One entry per CDR3 protein, without DNA, is what TCRdb gives after re-calling the 5' RACE reads. The sample totals about 130,000 distinct CDR3 sequences; its top ten clones hold approximately 0.5%. Sequenced material: naive CXCR3- CD8+ T cells from blood. Subset noted: CD45RO-CCR7+CD27+CD95- naive CD8+ T cells lacking CXCR3 (TNR3-). These receptors were collected from a human donor in good health. Some clones in this sample may be carry-over from other donors' samples.

The gene calls are TRBV4-3 and TRBJ1-1. Germline lookup yields CDR1 LGHNA and CDR2 YSLEER. The CDR3 loop spans 15 amino acids. The CDR3 spells CASSQVADMNTEAFF.

The chain employs TRBV20-1 and TRBJ2-7; as DNA is missing, the TRBD1 call by TCRdb cannot be tested. CDR1 DFQATT and CDR2 SNEGSKA come from the germline V gene (reference sequence). CDR3 size: 16 residues. CDR3 residues: CSASDPLGQGSYEQYF.

The chain recombines TRBV5-4 with TRBJ2-7; TCRdb's D gene call, TRBD1, goes unchecked for lack of DNA. Per the germline V gene, CDR1 is SGHNT and CDR2 is YYREEE (reference sequence). The CDR3 sequence is 13 residues long. CDR3: CASSLGTGSEQYF.

The chain's CDR3 is CASSSNYEQYF. This rearrangement joins TRBV7-2 to TRBJ2-7. Germline V gives CDR1 SGHTA, CDR2 FQGNSA. The length of the CDR3 is 11 residues.

V is TRBV6-5 and J is TRBJ2-4. CDR1 MNHEY and CDR2 SVGAGI come from the germline V gene. The CDR3 totals 14 residues. The CDR3 here is CASSAGVAKNIQYF.

The chain combines TRBV29-1 with TRBJ2-7; the D call from TCRdb, TRBD1, cannot be confirmed without DNA. This CDR3 region has 13 residues. The germline V gene encodes CDR1 SQVTM and CDR2 ANQGSEA. CDR3: CSVAPTGEYEQYF.

The V call is TRBV27, the J call TRBJ2-7; TCRdb returns TRBD2, unconfirmable since there is no DNA. This CDR3 has 13 amino acids. Germline V gene data show CDR1 as MNHEY and CDR2 as SMNVEV (reference sequence). The chain's CDR3 is CASSSGLSYEQYF.

The chain combines TRBV2 with TRBJ1-2; TCRdb's D gene call, TRBD1, goes unchecked for lack of DNA. Germline lookup yields CDR1 SNHLY and CDR2 FYNNEI. The CDR3 covers 11 residues. CDR3 region: CASSEYPAYTF. Looking up the rest from reference TRBV2 and TRBJ1-2 gives the full variable domain: EPEVTQTPSHQVTQMGQEVILRCVPISNHLYFYWYRQILGQKVEFLVSFYNNEISEKSEIFDDQFSVERPDGSNFTLKIRSTKLEDSAMYFCASSEYPAYTFGSGTRLTVV.

V is TRBV7-9 and J is TRBJ2-1; TCRdb outputs TRBD2, but without DNA this stays unchecked. Germline-derived CDR1 and CDR2 are SEHNR and FQNEAQ (reference sequence). This CDR3 comprises 16 residues. This CDR3 is CASRRGLAGVTNEQFF.

The V and J genes are TRBV15 and TRBJ2-3; TCRdb proposes TRBD2, but this gene call is untestable without DNA. The germline gives CDR1 LNHNV, CDR2 YYDKDF (reference sequence). This CDR3 comprises 18 residues. This chain's CDR3 is CATSRDYVAGGPTDTQYF.